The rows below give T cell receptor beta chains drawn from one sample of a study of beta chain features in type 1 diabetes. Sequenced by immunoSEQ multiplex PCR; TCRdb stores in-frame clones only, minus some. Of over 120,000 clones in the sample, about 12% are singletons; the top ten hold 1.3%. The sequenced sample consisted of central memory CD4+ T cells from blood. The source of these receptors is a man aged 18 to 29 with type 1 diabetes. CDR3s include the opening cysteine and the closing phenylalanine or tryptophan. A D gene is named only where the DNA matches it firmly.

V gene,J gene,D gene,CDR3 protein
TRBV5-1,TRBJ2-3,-,CASSSQVSTDTQYF
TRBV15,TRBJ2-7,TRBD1,CATSRDLQGVNEQYF
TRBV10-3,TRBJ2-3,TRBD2,CAIRGSGGAREDTQYF
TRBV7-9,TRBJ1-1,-,CASSLGAQGTEAFF
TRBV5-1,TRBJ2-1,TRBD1,CASSLGGTGGWHEQFF
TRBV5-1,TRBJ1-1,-,CASSQGRNTEAFF
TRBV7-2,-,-,CASSLVPFYEQYF
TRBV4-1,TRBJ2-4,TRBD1,CASSQARGTGNIQYF
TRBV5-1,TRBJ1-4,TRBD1,CASSLGTASAGGEKLFF
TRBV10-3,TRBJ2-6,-,CAISEGLQGTGANVLTF
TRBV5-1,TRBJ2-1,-,CASSSSGGSYNEQFF
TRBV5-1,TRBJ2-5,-,CASSLDQGQETQYF
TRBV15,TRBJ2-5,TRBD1,CATSRQGVPTQYF
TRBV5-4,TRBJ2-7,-,CASSLGGGYTSYEQYF
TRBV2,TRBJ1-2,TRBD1,CASSDRGNEYGYTF
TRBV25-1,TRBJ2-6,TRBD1,CASSRQGTGANVLTF
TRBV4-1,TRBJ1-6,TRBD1,CASSRTTGGDSPLHF
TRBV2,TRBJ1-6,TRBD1,CASTWDRGNSPLHF
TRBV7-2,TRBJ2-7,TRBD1,CASYLGQGGNEQYF
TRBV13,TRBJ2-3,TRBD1,CASNKGAGGTDTQYF
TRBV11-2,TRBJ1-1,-,CASSPGAEAFF
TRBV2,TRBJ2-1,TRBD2,CASKLGTSGNNEQFF
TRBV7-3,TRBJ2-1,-,CASSLAVTTYNEQFF
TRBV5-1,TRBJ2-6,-,CASSSYLSGANVLTF
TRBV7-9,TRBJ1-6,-,CASSLLEVGWVSPLHF
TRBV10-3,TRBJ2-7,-,CAISPGSSYEQYF
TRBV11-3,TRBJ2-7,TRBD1,CASEKGQGVGEQYF
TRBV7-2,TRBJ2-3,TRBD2,CASSLASGVADTQYF
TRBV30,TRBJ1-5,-,CAWRLNSNQPQHF
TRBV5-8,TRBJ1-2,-,CASSLAGGRPIYGYTF
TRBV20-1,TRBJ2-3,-,CSGEDTDTQYF
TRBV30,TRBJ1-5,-,CAWSRGLDQPQHF
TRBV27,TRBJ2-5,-,CASSLWSRGASGSQETQYF
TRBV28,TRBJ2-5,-,CASSLVDRPVDF
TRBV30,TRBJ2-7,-,CAWSVLLGRANYEQYF
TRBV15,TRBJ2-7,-,CATSRGDAIGTNSSYEQYF
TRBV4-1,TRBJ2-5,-,CASSQDLAGARGAQYF
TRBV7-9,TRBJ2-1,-,CASSLAGSVGNEQFF
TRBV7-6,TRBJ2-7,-,CASSRFTDGQYF
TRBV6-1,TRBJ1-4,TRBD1,CASSTDRGDEKLFF
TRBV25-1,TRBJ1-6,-,CASSETGRNSPLHF
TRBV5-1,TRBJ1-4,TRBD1,CASSLATGGNEKLFF
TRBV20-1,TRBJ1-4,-,CSAPGDEKLFF
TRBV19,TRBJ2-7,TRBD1,CASRGLTGASYEQYF
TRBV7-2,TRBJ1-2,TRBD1,CASSPMGQGHGYTF
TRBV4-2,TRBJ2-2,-,CASSLTNTGELFF
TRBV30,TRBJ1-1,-,CAFTGSRAFF
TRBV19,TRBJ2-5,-,CASSIEGATGTQYF
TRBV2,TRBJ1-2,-,CASSELGAAYGYTF
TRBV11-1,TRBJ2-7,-,CASSLEFGQGDYEQYF
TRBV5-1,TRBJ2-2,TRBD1,CASSWATGFSNTGELFF
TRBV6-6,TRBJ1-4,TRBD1,CASSLGQGNEKLFF
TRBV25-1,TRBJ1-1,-,CASSEVGNTEAFF
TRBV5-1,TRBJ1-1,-,CASSLAVGDQNTEAFF
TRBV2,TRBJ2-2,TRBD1,CASSSRDSTGELFF